The clone carrying this T cell receptor (beta chain) was counted many times. Its antigen remains unidentified. Library preparation for TCR beta used quantitative 5'-RACE with molecular barcodes. TCRdb independently ran MiXCR on the 5' RACE reads; one entry per CDR3 protein. The repertoire consists of fewer than 250,000 distinct CDR3 sequences, with about 10% occurring once and the leading ten covering about 3%. V was clipped by 7 bases and J by 3 bases, with 12 bases between them. CDR3 length: 14 amino acids. CDR1 and CDR2 (germline): SNHLY, FYNNEI. The sample originates from a study of CD8 T cells in ankylosing spondylitis. Study-level findings and limits: Earlier studies detected some motif variants in reactive arthritis synovial fluid and blood. Clones tied to disease were said to be significantly enriched in matched ankylosing spondylitis synovial fluid.

Sequenced material: blood, either unsorted or a sorted T cell fraction (not recorded which). The TCR sequence derives from a male donor with ankylosing spondylitis or in good health (not recorded which). The rearrangement links TRBV2 to TRBJ1-4, with TRBD1 as a possible D gene (6 bases). CDR3: CASISDRPNEKLFF. CDR3 bases: TGTGCCAGCATCAGCGACAGGCCTAATGAAAAACTGTTTTTT.